This T cell receptor (beta chain) derives from a study of blood T cells in healthy people across ages (dated by TCRdb to the mid-2010s). Study-level background: Template switching captured roughly one uniquely barcoded TCR beta cDNA molecule per two T cells in model experiments. The study measured age-related changes in TCR beta repertoire diversity using deep sequencing normalized with unique cDNA molecular identifiers. Donors were grouped into four age groups: young (average 16 years), middle-aged (39), aged (roughly 67) and long-lived (about 89). Using the same blood draw, the study looked at two additional independent replicas of 1 million unique cDNA reads for two donors, one aged 18 to 30 and the other aged 80 or older. Broad study findings and their caveats: Because the CMV infection status of the donors was unknown, age-related changes in expanded clonotypes may potentially have been confounded. Estimates of total diversity based on one million sequenced T cells were considered lower bounds and underestimates. Conclusive comparison of naive and antigen-experienced compartments was prevented by the profiling of bulk unsorted PBMCs. The long-lived group showed more naive CD4+ T cells, fewer expanded clones and increased TCR diversity than the aged group, suggesting age selection. Observed TCR beta diversity per million T cells fell roughly linearly with age, and a significant reduction was already apparent by age around 36. The percentage of naive T cells measured by flow cytometry correlated strongly with observed TCR beta diversity.

V loses 7 bases of germline sequence and J loses 5 bases, and the interval between the two ends is 18 bases. The CDR3 has 14 amino acids, counting the end cysteine and phenylalanine. Only the CDR3 DNA is retained, 42 bases long and in frame from the first base. The germline V gene encodes CDR1 ENHRY and CDR2 SYGVKD. Library method: 5' RACE. These reads were obtained on an Illumina HiSeq 2500. The second PCR ran for roughly 7 to 12 cycles and used a J-beta primer mix along with a sample-barcoded 5' primer. Each TCR beta cDNA molecule received a unique molecular identifier from a template-switch 5' adaptor carrying 12 random nucleotides. Each sample yielded at least 3 million CDR3-containing paired-end reads. First-strand cDNA was synthesized from all RNA with the Mint cDNA synthesis kit, primed by a TRBC-specific oligonucleotide. Following uracil-DNA glycosylase treatment, all cDNA underwent a first 18-cycle PCR with the universal primers M1SS and BC2_uni_R. On the study's bioinformatics: Each sample was normalized by randomly selecting 1 million high-quality reads, each carrying a distinct molecular identifier. Instead of being binned into consensus sequences, reads that shared molecular identifiers were thrown out. CDR3 identification, clonotype clustering and error correction used MiTCR with a Q25 quality threshold and the strictest error-elimination algorithm. A nonparametric unseen species model with Euler transformation was used to estimate a lower bound on total TCR beta diversity. Clones were called with MiXCR by TCRdb after fastp trimmed the public reads at Q25, and only in-frame beta chains were retained. Rows with one shared CDR3 protein collapse into an entry with the most common genes and DNA. These V and J calls derive from TCRdb rather than the authors' analysis. Across this sample there are 700,000 to 900,000 distinct CDR3 sequences, with roughly 24% seen only once. Together, the top ten hold around 3% of the sample.

In the case of this clonotype: Its antigen is still unknown. No qualities accompany the bases; no much larger clone lies one base away.

Systemically healthy Caucasian individuals from Russia, some 36 in total and aged roughly 6 to 95 years, were included as donors. Each donor gave about 9.8 milliliters of peripheral blood, drawn into EDTA-treated Vacutainer tubes. Ficoll-Paque density-gradient centrifugation was used to isolate PBMCs, with at least 6.5 million per sample. Total RNA, at least 6 micrograms per sample, was extracted from PBMCs with Trizol reagent. For every donor, an aliquot of PBMCs went through flow cytometry to measure the percentages of naive CD45RAhigh/CD27high T cells. A further study also used this sample, focusing on T cells of mothers and their children. According to the second study: The donors were nine systemically healthy Caucasian individuals, made up of three mothers and their six children. cDNA synthesis consumed the entire amount of extracted RNA, loaded at about 1.5 ug RNA in each 15 ul reaction. In the second PCR, sample barcodes and 2-4 random nucleotides were introduced via the M1S primer. Over 8.5 million TCR beta CDR3 reads were obtained for each mother, and some 3.1 million reads were obtained for each child. TCR recombination output is similarly shaped by thymic selection in related and unrelated pairs, with a minor effect exerted by inherited differences. Related mother-child pairs always showed normalized repertoire overlap that was slightly higher than in unrelated mother-child pairs, though the difference was never significant. No persistent microchimeric T cell clones were found, with a detection sensitivity of roughly 99 clones per million clonotypes. The study used deep NGS to compare TCR beta repertoires of mothers and children, seeking features distinguishing related mother-child pairs from unrelated individuals. On average, the children were approximately 11 +/- 4 years old, while the mothers were about 40 +/- 4 years old. After adapter ligation with NEBNext reagents, the libraries were sequenced on Illumina HiSeq 2000 with 100+100 nt paired-end reads. To avoid cross-contamination, the mother libraries and the child libraries were prepared a month apart and sequenced in separate runs. Between about 500,000 and 2,300,000 distinct TCR beta clonotypes were identified per donor. Naive TCR beta clonotypes were estimated from low-frequency clonotypes matched to each donor's FACS-determined naive share, without sorting.

This clonotype originated in a boy younger than 18 in good health. Sequencing input: blood. The sequence is built from TRBV10-3 and TRBJ2-7; the D gene is possibly TRBD1 or TRBD2, each agreeing over 5 bases. The DNA reads as follows: TGTGCCATCACCAGGCAGGGACCCGGGGACGAGCAGTACTTC. Its protein reads: CAITRQGPGDEQYF.